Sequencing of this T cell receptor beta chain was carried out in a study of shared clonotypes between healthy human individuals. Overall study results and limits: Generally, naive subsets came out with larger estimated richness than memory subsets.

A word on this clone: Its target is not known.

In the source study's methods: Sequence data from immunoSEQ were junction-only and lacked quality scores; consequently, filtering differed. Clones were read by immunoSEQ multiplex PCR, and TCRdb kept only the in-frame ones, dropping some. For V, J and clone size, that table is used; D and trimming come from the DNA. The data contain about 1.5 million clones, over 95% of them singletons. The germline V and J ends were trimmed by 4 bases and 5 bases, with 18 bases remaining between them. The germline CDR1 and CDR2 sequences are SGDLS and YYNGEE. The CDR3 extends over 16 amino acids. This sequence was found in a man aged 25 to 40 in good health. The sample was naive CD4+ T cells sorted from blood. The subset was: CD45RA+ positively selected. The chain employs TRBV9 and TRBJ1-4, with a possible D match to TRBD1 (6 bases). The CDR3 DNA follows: TGTGCCAGCAGCCCCCGGGGACACATACTAAATGAAAAACTGTTTTTT. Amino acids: CASSPRGHILNEKLFF.